Presented here are 18 T cell receptor beta chains from one specimen sequenced in a study of blood T cell repertoires in COVID-19. The assay was immunoSEQ multiplex PCR, and TCRdb's table has in-frame clones only and misses some. The table records 250,000 to 300,000 clones, 87% of them present only once. Material: peripheral blood. The receptors derive from a woman aged 40-49 years who had recovered from COVID-19.

The rearrangement uses TRBV19 and TRBJ1-3, with TRBD1 matching over 9 bases. The CDR3 totals 14 residues. Trimming took 5 bases from V and 5 from J; bases not matched to a gene: 4. Germline assignment: CDR1 LNHDA and CDR2 SQIVND (reference sequence). CDR3 nucleotides: TGTGCCAGTAGTCCCGGGACAGGGAGAAACACCATATATTTT. Protein: CASSPGTGRNTIYF.

This chain links TRBV27 with TRBJ1-5; 8 nucleotides agree with TRBD1. Trimming cost V 1 base and J 5 bases; bases outside gene matches: 4. CDR3 length: 15 residues. Germline V CDR1 and CDR2: MNHEY, SMNVEV (reference sequence). In nucleotides, the CDR3 is TGTGCCAGCAGTTTATGGGGACAGGTGGATCAGCCCCAGCATTTT. Translating it yields CASSLWGQVDQPQHF.

In this sample, this clone turned up once. The chain joins TRBV5-4 to TRBJ2-5, with 8 bases matching TRBD1. V was pared by 0 bases and J by 5 bases, with 6 bases of the junction left unmatched. This CDR3 is built from 15 residues. Germline lookup yields CDR1 SGHNT and CDR2 YYREEE (reference sequence). CDR3 nucleotide sequence: TGTGCCAGCAGCTTGGACAGGGGGTCCGTTGAGACCCAGTACTTC. Its translation is CASSLDRGSVETQYF.

The rearrangement uses TRBV10-3 and TRBJ1-1; maybe TRBD1 (6 bases). This CDR3 comprises 12 residues. Germline-derived CDR1 and CDR2 are ENHRY and SYGVKD. The CDR3 loop is CIVRGLNTEAFF. In nucleotides, the CDR3 is TGTATAGTGAGGGGGTTGAACACTGAAGCTTTCTTT.

This rearrangement joins TRBV6-5 to TRBJ1-1, with 8 nucleotides matching TRBD1. The CDR3 consists of 14 residues. Trimming removed 7 bases from V and 3 bases from J; junction bases left unmatched: 7. Germline V gene sequence: CDR1 MNHEY, CDR2 SVGAGI. The CDR3: CASKPTGGYTEAFF. The CDR3 nucleotides are TGTGCCAGCAAGCCCACAGGGGGGTACACTGAAGCTTTCTTT.

V gene TRBV2 combines with J gene TRBJ2-7; D unclear. The CDR3 runs to 15 residues. Germline V gene sequence: CDR1 SNHLY, CDR2 FYNNEI. V was clipped by 4 bases and J by 6 bases, with 19 bases between them. The CDR3 DNA follows: TGTGCCAGCAGTGTGGTCCTAGGAAGCTCGCGCGAGCAGTACTTC. Its protein product is CASSVVLGSSREQYF. Supplemented by reference TRBV2 and TRBJ2-7, the full variable domain reads EPEVTQTPSHQVTQMGQEVILRCVPISNHLYFYWYRQILGQKVEFLVSFYNNEISEKSEIFDDQFSVERPDGSNFTLKIRSTKLEDSAMYFCASSVVLGSSREQYFGPGTRLTVT.

V and J are TRBV5-4 and TRBJ1-1, with no clear D. Between the trimmed V and J ends, which lost 7 bases and 0 bases, there was a span of 16 bases. Germline values: CDR1 SGHNT, CDR2 YYREEE (reference sequence). CDR3 length: 15 residues. The CDR3 is CASLDPREMNTEAFF. The CDR3 DNA reads as TGTGCCAGCCTCGACCCTCGGGAGATGAACACTGAAGCTTTCTTT.

This rearrangement joins TRBV4-3 to TRBJ2-7; 11 bases are shared with TRBD1. This CDR3 region has 15 residues. Looked up from germline, CDR1 is LGHNA and CDR2 is YSLEER. Trimming cost V 4 bases and J 4 bases; bases outside gene matches: 6. In DNA form, the CDR3 reads TGCGCCAGCAGCCTCCCGGGACAGGGGGTTTACGAGCAGTACTTC. Translating it yields CASSLPGQGVYEQYF.

The J gene is TRBJ2-1, the V gene TRBV6-5, with 10 bases identical to TRBD2. Germline CDR1 MNHEY, CDR2 SVGAGI. Losses at the gene ends were 1 base for V and 8 bases for J; bases not matched to a gene: 8. This CDR3 comprises 16 residues. CDR3 region: CASSYYSGGPEDEQFF. In DNA form, the CDR3 reads TGTGCCAGCAGTTACTATAGCGGGGGGCCGGAGGATGAGCAGTTCTTC.

CDR3 protein: CASSPRRGQGYGYTF. The CDR3 DNA reads as TGTGCCAGCAGTCCCCGCAGGGGGCAGGGCTATGGCTACACCTTC. The V gene is TRBV6-5, the J gene TRBJ1-2, with 8 bases fitting TRBD1. In germline, CDR1 is MNHEY, CDR2 SVGAGI. The CDR3 is made up of 15 amino acids. J was trimmed by 4 bases and V by 5 bases; bases with no gene match: 9.

This clone has a single count. The chain employs TRBV10-3 and TRBJ2-2, with 9 bases identical to TRBD1. The CDR3 consists of 12 residues. The germline V gene encodes CDR1 ENHRY and CDR2 SYGVKD. Trimming removed 8 bases from V and 6 bases from J; junction bases left unmatched: 1. DNA of the CDR3: TGTGCCATCCGGACAGGGGCCGGGGAGCTGTTTTTT. Translating gives CAIRTGAGELFF.

A remark on this clone: This sample also contains other DNA sequences that code for the same CDR3. The CDR3: CASSGQGAGQPQHF. The CDR3 DNA is TGTGCCAGCAGTGGACAGGGGGCCGGGCAGCCCCAGCATTTT. The chain has TRBV2 and TRBJ1-5; 10 bases fit TRBD1. Germline CDR1 SNHLY, CDR2 FYNNEI. This CDR3 spans 14 amino acids. Trimming cost V 4 bases and J 7 bases; bases outside gene matches: 4.

This chain connects TRBV30 to TRBJ2-3, with D perhaps TRBD1 (5 bases). Trimming removed 0 bases at V and 6 bases at J, with 16 bases between. This CDR3 region has 15 residues. Germline V gene data show CDR1 as GTSNPN and CDR2 as SVGIG (reference sequence). Here the CDR3 DNA reads TGTGCCTGGAGTGTACTGGGTCAGTGGGGCGATACGCAGTATTTT. This encodes CAWSVLGQWGDTQYF.

The chain is built from TRBV6-1 and TRBJ1-1; no reliable D call. Trimming removed 3 bases from V and 6 bases from J, with 14 bases in between. The CDR3 is 14 amino acids. CDR1 is MNHNS and CDR2 is SASEGT in the germline V gene. The CDR3 reads CASSDRRSLAEAFF. CDR3 nucleotide sequence: TGTGCCAGCAGTGACCGCAGATCGTTGGCTGAAGCTTTCTTT.

The CDR3 nucleotides are TGTGCCAGCAGCCAAGGGGGACAGAGCAATGAAAAACTGTTTTTT. Residues: CASSQGGQSNEKLFF. This chain connects TRBV3-1 (or the pseudogene TRBV3-2) to TRBJ1-4; TRBD1 matches at 7 bases. The trim removed 1 base at V and 5 bases at J, leaving 4 bases unmatched. This CDR3 comprises 15 residues. Germline CDR1 is LGHDT and CDR2 is YNNKEL (reference sequence).

The CDR3 loop is CASSQEVTSGGTYNEQFF. CDR3 in DNA: TGTGCCAGCAGCCAAGAAGTCACTAGCGGGGGAACCTACAATGAGCAGTTCTTC. The chain employs TRBV4-2 and TRBJ2-1; 11 nucleotides line up with TRBD2. CDR1 is LGHNA and CDR2 is YNFKEQ in the germline V gene. V trimming: 0 bases; J trimming: 2 bases; junction bases outside the gene matches: 6. The CDR3 sequence is 18 residues long.

The chain couples TRBV5-1 to TRBJ2-2, with TRBD1 identical over 8 bases. This CDR3 region has 16 residues. Germline lookup yields CDR1 SGHRS and CDR2 YFSETQ. The J segment lost 1 base and the V segment lost 4 bases, leaving 6 bases of the junction unmatched. DNA for the CDR3: TGCGCCAGCAGCGTCTTGGGGACAGGGAACACCGGGGAGCTGTTTTTT. It codes for CASSVLGTGNTGELFF.

CDR3 sequence: CASSYVPGDTEAFF. CDR3 in DNA: TGTGCCAGCAGTTACGTTCCCGGGGACACTGAAGCTTTCTTT. J is TRBJ1-1 and V is TRBV6-5; D remains unclear. V was shortened by 2 bases and J by 3 bases, with 10 bases between the two germline ends. Germline V gene data show CDR1 as MNHEY and CDR2 as SVGAGI. The CDR3 spans 14 residues.